This T cell receptor (beta chain) stems from a study of blood T cell repertoires in COVID-19. Study at large: Nucleic acid was either cDNA or gDNA, and it came from T cells, B-cell-depleted T cells, or PBMCs.

Original methodology: Reference gene primer amplification in the assay estimated nucleated cell counts. Repertoires were generated with immunoSEQ multiplex PCR, while TCRdb's copy carries only in-frame clones and drops some. V and J calls and clone size are given by that table; D and trimming were obtained from the DNA. This table holds some 200,000 clones, around nine tenths found once. Germline V CDR1 and CDR2: SGHTA, FQGNSA. With 7 bases clipped from V and 4 bases from J, the junction kept 2 bases outside the gene matches. This CDR3 region has 12 residues. This chain uses TRBV7-2 with TRBJ2-3, with 7 bases fitting TRBD1. The clonotype was recovered from a man aged 18 to 30 with active or convalescent COVID-19. The sample taken for sequencing was peripheral blood. This CDR3 is CASNRGADTQYF. CDR3 sequence (DNA): TGTGCCAGCAACAGGGGCGCAGATACGCAGTATTTT.